This T cell receptor (beta chain) appears in the sequencing data of a study of T cells in tumors after PD-1 blockade. Study as a whole: Excluded were patients with checkpoint blockade, immunosuppressants, or radiotherapy or other anti-cancer therapy within 4 weeks. Daily vismodegib 150 mg continued in a subset of anti-PD-1-treated patients. Mean per blood sample: some 100,000 templates (about 24,679-260,000), approximately 40,000 unique clonotypes. Findings of the study overall: Some novel exhausted tumor clones appeared in pre-treatment blood, suggesting peripheral recruitment.

Clones were sequenced by immunoSEQ multiplex PCR, and TCRdb holds only the in-frame ones, with some missing. This sample has 55,000 to 65,000 clones; about 82% occur once, and the top ten carry roughly 13%. Concerning this clone itself: Its antigen is unknown.

V was clipped by 2 bases and J by 3 bases; unmatched bases: 3. The CDR3 totals 14 residues. Germline assignment: CDR1 LGHDT and CDR2 YNNKEL (reference sequence). Sequenced material: PBMCs, taken before anti-PD-1 treatment. The chain carries TRBV3-1 (or the pseudogene TRBV3-2) and TRBJ2-5; 7 bases are a match to TRBD2. This clonotype originated in a human donor with basal cell carcinoma. CDR3 amino acids: CASSQRTREETQYF. DNA of the CDR3: TGTGCCAGCAGCCAAAGGACTAGGGAAGAGACCCAGTACTTC.